This entry is about one T cell receptor beta chain. What it recognizes is unknown. The cDNA was generated through 5'RACE incorporating 10-nucleotide random UMIs. MiXCR, run by TCRdb on the 5' RACE reads, gives a single entry per CDR3 protein. The sample shows 20,000 to 25,000 distinct CDR3 sequences, roughly 17% of them seen only once. This sample stems from a study of neurological immune-mediated disorders. Points from the study as a whole: The study found the most TCR clonal expansion in HTLV-1-associated myelopathy and the least in multiple sclerosis, below healthy controls. The multiple sclerosis repertoire cluster had no clinical or MRI feature associated with it.

The CDR3 has 13 amino acids. V dropped 6 bases and J dropped 1 base, with 9 bases sitting between them. Germline-derived CDR1 and CDR2 are ENHRY and SYGVKD. Libraries from sorted cells used about 950,000 T cells (CD4+ or CD8+). This chain links TRBV10-3 with TRBJ1-1; TRBD1 might be the D (5 bases). The sequence derives from a woman under 30 with multiple sclerosis. What was sequenced was CD8+ T cells from blood. In DNA form, the CDR3 reads TGTGCCATCAGAGGGCAGGGGAACACTGAAGCTTTCTTT. Residues: CAIRGQGNTEAFF.